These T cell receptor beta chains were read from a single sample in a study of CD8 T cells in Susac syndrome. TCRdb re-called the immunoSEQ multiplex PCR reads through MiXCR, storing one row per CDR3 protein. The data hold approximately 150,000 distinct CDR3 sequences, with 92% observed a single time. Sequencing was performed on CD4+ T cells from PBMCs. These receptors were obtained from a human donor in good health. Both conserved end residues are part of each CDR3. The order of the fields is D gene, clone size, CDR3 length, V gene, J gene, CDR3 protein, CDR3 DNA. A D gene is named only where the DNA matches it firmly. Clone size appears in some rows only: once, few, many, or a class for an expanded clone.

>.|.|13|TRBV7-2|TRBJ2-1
CASSFRVDNEQFF
TGTGCCAGCAGCTTCCGGGTCGACAATGAGCAGTTCTTC
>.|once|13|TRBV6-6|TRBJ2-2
CASRPQAAGELFF
TGTGCCAGCAGACCCCAGGCCGCCGGGGAGCTGTTTTTT
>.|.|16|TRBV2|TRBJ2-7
CASSVKSRTATYEQYF
TGTGCCAGCAGTGTGAAGAGTAGGACAGCAACCTACGAGCAGTACTTC
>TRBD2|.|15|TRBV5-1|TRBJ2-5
CASSFLAGGQETQYF
TGCGCCAGCAGCTTTCTAGCGGGGGGGCAAGAGACCCAGTACTTC
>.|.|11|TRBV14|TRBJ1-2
CASSQTSGYTF
TGTGCCAGCAGCCAAACAAGTGGCTACACCTTC
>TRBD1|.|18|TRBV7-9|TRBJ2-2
CASSPRGPGETNTGELFF
TGTGCCAGCAGCCCCAGGGGGCCGGGGGAGACGAACACCGGGGAGCTGTTTTTT
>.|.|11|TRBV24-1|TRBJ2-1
CATSDFHEQFF
TGTGCCACCAGTGATTTCCATGAGCAGTTCTTC
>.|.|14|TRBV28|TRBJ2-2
CASSPSRRTGELFF
TGTGCCAGCAGTCCCTCGAGGAGGACCGGGGAGCTGTTTTTT
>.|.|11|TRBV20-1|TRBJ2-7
CSGPYSYEQYF
TGCAGTGGGCCGTACTCCTACGAGCAGTACTTC
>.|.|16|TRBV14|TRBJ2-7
CASSQAYSVGPHEQYF
TGTGCCAGCAGCCAAGCCTACAGCGTGGGGCCCCACGAGCAGTACTTC
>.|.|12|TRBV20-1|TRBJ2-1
CSASRPSDEQFF
TGCAGTGCATCCCGCCCCTCGGATGAGCAGTTCTTC
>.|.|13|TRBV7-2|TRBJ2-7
CASSLATGYEQYF
TGTGCCAGCAGCTTAGCGACAGGCTACGAGCAGTACTTC
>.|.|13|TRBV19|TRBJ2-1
CASSIYTDNEQFF
TGTGCCAGTAGTATTTACACCGACAATGAGCAGTTCTTC
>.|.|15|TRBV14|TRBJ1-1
CASSHNQGWDTEAFF
TGTGCCAGCAGCCATAATCAGGGGTGGGACACTGAAGCTTTCTTT
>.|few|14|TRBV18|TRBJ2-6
CASSPGSGANVLTF
TGCGCCAGCAGCCCGGGCTCCGGGGCCAACGTCCTGACTTTC
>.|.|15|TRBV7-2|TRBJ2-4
CASSLVFGTGNVANF
.
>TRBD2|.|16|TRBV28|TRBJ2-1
CASSPLSTSGGHEQFF
TGTGCCAGCAGTCCCCTTTCGACTAGCGGGGGTCATGAGCAGTTCTTC
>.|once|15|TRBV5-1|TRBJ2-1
CASSLAAGHYNEQFF
TGCGCCAGCAGCTTGGCAGCGGGACACTACAATGAGCAGTTCTTC
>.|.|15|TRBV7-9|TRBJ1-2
CASSSGTPYNYGYTF
TGTGCCAGCAGCTCCGGGACGCCTTATAACTATGGCTACACCTTC
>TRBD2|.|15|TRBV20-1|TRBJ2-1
CSARDLGLGLNEQFF
TGCAGTGCTAGAGATTTAGGACTAGGTCTCAATGAGCAGTTCTTC
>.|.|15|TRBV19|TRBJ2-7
CASSTDSQSSYEQYF
TGTGCCAGTAGTACGGACAGCCAGAGCTCCTACGAGCAGTACTTC
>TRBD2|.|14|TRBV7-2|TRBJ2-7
CASSLGGGAYEQYF
TGTGCCAGCAGCTTAGGTGGGGGGGCCTACGAGCAGTACTTC
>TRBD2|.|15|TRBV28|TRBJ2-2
CASSLLAGGIGELFF
TGTGCCAGCAGTTTACTAGCGGGAGGTATCGGGGAGCTGTTTTTT
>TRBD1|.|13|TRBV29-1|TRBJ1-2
CSVWGQGAPGYTF
TGCAGCGTTTGGGGACAGGGGGCGCCTGGCTACACCTTC
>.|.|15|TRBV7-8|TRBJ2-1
CASSWGARGVHEQFF
TGTGCCAGCAGCTGGGGGGCCAGAGGGGTCCATGAGCAGTTCTTC
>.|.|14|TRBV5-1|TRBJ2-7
CASSLRRGAYEQYF
TGCGCCAGCAGCTTAAGAAGGGGGGCCTACGAGCAGTACTTC
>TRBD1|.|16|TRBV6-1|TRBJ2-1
CASRTFGTGGSNEQFF
TGTGCCAGCAGGACCTTCGGGACAGGGGGTAGCAATGAGCAGTTCTTC
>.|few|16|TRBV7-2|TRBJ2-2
CASSLVGRNNTGELFF
TGTGCCAGCAGCTTAGTTGGCAGGAATAACACCGGGGAGCTGTTTTTT
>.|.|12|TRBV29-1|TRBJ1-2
CSVEGQVYGYTF
TGCAGCGTTGAGGGGCAGGTCTACGGCTACACCTTC
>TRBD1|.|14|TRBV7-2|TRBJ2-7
CASSLGSGGYEQYF
TGTGCCAGCAGCTTAGGGTCAGGGGGCTACGAGCAGTACTTC
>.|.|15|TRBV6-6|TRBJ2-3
CASSYGGGAGDTQYF
TGTGCCAGCAGTTATGGTGGCGGCGCCGGCGATACGCAGTATTTT
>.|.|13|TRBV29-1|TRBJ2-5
CSVGERDQETQYF
TGCAGCGTTGGGGAAAGGGACCAAGAGACCCAGTACTTC
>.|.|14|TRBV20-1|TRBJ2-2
CSASPQGYTGELFF
TGCAGTGCTAGCCCACAGGGATACACCGGGGAGCTGTTTTTT
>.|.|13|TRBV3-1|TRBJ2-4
CASSPPGVNIQYF
TGTGCCAGCAGCCCCCCGGGGGTGAACATTCAGTACTTC
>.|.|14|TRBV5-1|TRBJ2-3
CASSSLRRTDTQYF
TGCGCCAGCAGCTCCCTACGTCGCACAGATACGCAGTATTTT
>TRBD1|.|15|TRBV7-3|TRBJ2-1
CASSLSPGQGHEQFF
TGTGCCAGCAGCTTAAGCCCCGGACAGGGTCATGAGCAGTTCTTC
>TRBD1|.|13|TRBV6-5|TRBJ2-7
CASSQGQGGEQYF
TGTGCCAGCAGCCAAGGACAGGGGGGCGAGCAGTACTTC
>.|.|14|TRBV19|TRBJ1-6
CASTVTGGNSPLHF
TGTGCCAGTACCGTCACTGGGGGGAATTCACCCCTCCACTTT
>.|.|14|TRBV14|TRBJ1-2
CASSQDRQGSGYTF
TGTGCCAGCAGCCAAGACAGGCAGGGCAGCGGCTACACCTTC
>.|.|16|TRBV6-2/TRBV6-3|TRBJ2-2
CASSYSLGARSGELFF
TGTGCCAGCAGTTACTCATTGGGGGCCCGCTCCGGGGAGCTGTTTTTT
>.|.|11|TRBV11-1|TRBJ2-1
CASTLEGEQFF
TGTGCCAGCACCCTTGAGGGGGAGCAGTTCTTC
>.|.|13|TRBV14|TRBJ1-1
CASSQDAGTEAFF
TGTGCCAGCAGCCAAGATGCTGGCACTGAAGCTTTCTTT
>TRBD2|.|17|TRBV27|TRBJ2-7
CASSPLPGVAGTYEQYF
TGTGCCAGCAGTCCTCTCCCCGGAGTAGCGGGCACCTACGAGCAGTACTTC
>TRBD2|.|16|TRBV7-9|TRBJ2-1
CASSLELGGSVNEQFF
TGTGCCAGCAGCTTAGAATTAGGCGGGAGCGTCAATGAGCAGTTCTTC
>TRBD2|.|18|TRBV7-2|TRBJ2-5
CASSPPGLAGPSGETQYF
TGTGCCAGCAGCCCCCCGGGACTAGCGGGGCCCTCTGGGGAGACCCAGTACTTC
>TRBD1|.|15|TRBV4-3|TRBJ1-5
CASSQSTGVSEPQHF
TGCGCCAGCAGCCAATCGACAGGGGTTAGTGAGCCCCAGCATTTT
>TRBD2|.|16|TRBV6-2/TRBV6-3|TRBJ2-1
CASSPRSAGGHGEQFF
TGTGCCAGCAGCCCGAGATCGGCGGGGGGCCACGGCGAGCAGTTCTTC
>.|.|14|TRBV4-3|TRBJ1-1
CASSQIGGGTEAFF
TGCGCCAGCAGCCAAATTGGGGGCGGAACTGAAGCTTTCTTT
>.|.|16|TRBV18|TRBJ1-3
CASSPSDSSSGNTIYF
TGTGCCAGCTCACCCTCGGACTCGAGCTCTGGAAACACCATATATTTT
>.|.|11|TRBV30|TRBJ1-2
CAWTASYGYTF
TGTGCCTGGACGGCCTCCTATGGCTACACCTTC
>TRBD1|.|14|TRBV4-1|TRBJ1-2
CASSHLGQPNGYTF
TGCGCCAGCAGCCACCTGGGACAGCCTAATGGCTACACCTTC
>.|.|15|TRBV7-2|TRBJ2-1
CASSLATNFYNEQFF
TGTGCCAGCAGCTTAGCGACTAACTTTTACAATGAGCAGTTCTTC
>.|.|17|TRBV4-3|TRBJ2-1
CASSQELGGRSYNEQFF
TGCGCCAGCAGCCAAGAATTGGGGGGCCGCTCCTACAATGAGCAGTTCTTC
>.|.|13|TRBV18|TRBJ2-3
CASSGSGTDTQYF
TGTGCCAGCTCTGGGTCCGGCACAGATACGCAGTATTTT
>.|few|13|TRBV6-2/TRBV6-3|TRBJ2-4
CASSPGVGARVYF
TGTGCCAGCAGTCCCGGAGTCGGGGCCAGGGTGTACTTC
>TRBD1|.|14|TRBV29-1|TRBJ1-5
CSVSGQGLDQPQHF
TGCAGCGTTTCCGGACAGGGACTGGATCAGCCCCAGCATTTT
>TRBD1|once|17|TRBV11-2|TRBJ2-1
CASSSLQGPRAYNEQFF
TGTGCCAGCAGCTCCTTACAGGGGCCAAGGGCCTACAATGAGCAGTTCTTC